Below, 4 T cell receptor beta chains from the same sample are listed, as sequenced in a study of neoadjuvant anti-PD-1 for oral cavity cancer. Stated time point: after neoadjuvant nivolumab, at surgical resection. Sequencing used immunoSEQ multiplex PCR; TCRdb keeps in-frame clones, though not all of them. The sample lists 12,000 or so clones, 60% to 80% seen once, with approximately 2.3% in the top ten. The source was PBMCs, collected after nivolumab (anti-PD-1) treatment. Receptor source: a person aged 40 to 85 with oral cavity squamous cell carcinoma.

The chain links TRBV11-2 to TRBJ1-1; D is uncertain. The CDR3 has 16 amino acids. Germline loops: CDR1 SGHAT, CDR2 FQNNGV. The ends were cut back, 1 base at V and 1 base at J, with 13 bases in the middle. The CDR3: CASSLGLTWGNTEAFF. CDR3 bases: TGTGCCAGCAGCTTAGGTTTGACCTGGGGGAACACTGAAGCTTTCTTT.

This chain uses TRBV19 with TRBJ1-5; no clear D gene. Germline V CDR1 and CDR2: LNHDA, SQIVND (reference sequence). Between the trimmed V and J ends, which lost 3 bases and 5 bases, there was a span of 11 bases. This CDR3 spans 14 amino acids. This CDR3 reads CASSILAADQPQHF. In DNA form, the CDR3 reads TGTGCCAGTAGTATTTTAGCGGCGGATCAGCCCCAGCATTTT.

The gene calls are TRBV15 and TRBJ1-1; D unclear. The CDR3 is made up of 15 amino acids. Trimming stripped 2 bases from V and 4 bases from J, with 14 bases between. From germline, CDR1 is LNHNV and CDR2 YYDKDF (reference sequence). The CDR3 protein is CATSRLHDIPTEAFF. Written as DNA, the CDR3 is TGTGCCACCAGCAGACTTCACGACATCCCCACTGAAGCTTTCTTT.

A few counts support this clone. V is TRBV30 and J is TRBJ1-5; maybe TRBD1 (5 bases). The length of the CDR3 is 14 residues. V dropped 3 bases and J dropped 0 bases, with 9 bases sitting between them. CDR1 GTSNPN and CDR2 SVGIG come from the germline V gene (reference sequence). The CDR3 spells CAWSAGTSNQPQHF. DNA for the CDR3: TGTGCCTGGAGCGCAGGGACTAGCAATCAGCCCCAGCATTTT.